The clone carrying this TCR beta chain was counted between two and nine times. Its specificity is unknown. This record belongs to a study of beta chain features in type 1 diabetes. General observations from the study: Researchers report that Type 1 diabetes patients had moderately but significantly shorter TCRB CDR3s across all four CD4+ subsets.

As every portion of the isolated RNA was reverse transcribed, the sequencing read expressed TCRB transcripts. Data came from immunoSEQ multiplex PCR; TCRdb stores just in-frame clones and leaves some out. The sample lists under 300,000 clones; 20% to 25% were seen once. With 6 bases clipped from V and 2 bases from J, the junction kept 9 bases outside the gene matches. CDR3 length: 16 residues. Germline V CDR1 and CDR2: SGHDT, YYEEEE. The sample comprised naive CD4+ T cells from blood. This TCR came from a woman aged 25 to 39 with type 1 diabetes. V and J are TRBV5-6 and TRBJ2-3, with 10 nucleotides matching TRBD2. The CDR3 DNA follows: TGTGCCAGCACGCGTTACAGCGGGAGGGTCACAGATACGCAGTATTTT. Protein sequence: CASTRYSGRVTDTQYF.